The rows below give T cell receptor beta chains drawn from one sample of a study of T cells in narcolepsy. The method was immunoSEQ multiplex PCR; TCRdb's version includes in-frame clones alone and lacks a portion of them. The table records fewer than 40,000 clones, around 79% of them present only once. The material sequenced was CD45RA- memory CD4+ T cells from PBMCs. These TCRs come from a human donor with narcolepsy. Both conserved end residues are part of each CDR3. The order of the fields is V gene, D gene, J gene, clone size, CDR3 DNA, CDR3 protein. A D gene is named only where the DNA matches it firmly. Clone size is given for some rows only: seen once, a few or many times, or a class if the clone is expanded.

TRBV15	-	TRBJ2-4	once	TGTGCCACCAGCAGAGAGGCTAGCCTAGCCAAAAACATTCAGTACTTC	CATSREASLAKNIQYF
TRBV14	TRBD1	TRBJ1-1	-	TGTGCCAGCAGCCACCGAACAGGGGTTCAGGGCACTGAAGCTTTCTTT	CASSHRTGVQGTEAFF
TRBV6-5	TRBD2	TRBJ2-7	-	TGTGCCAGCAGTTACTCAGGGCTAGCGGGGATATACTTC	CASSYSGLAGIYF
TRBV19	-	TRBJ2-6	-	TGTGCCAGTAGTAGCCGATCCTCTGGGGCCAACGTCCTGACTTTC	CASSSRSSGANVLTF
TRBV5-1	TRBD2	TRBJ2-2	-	TGCGCCAGCAACCGGGGAGGGTCCAAGAACACCGGGGAGCTGTTTTTT	CASNRGGSKNTGELFF
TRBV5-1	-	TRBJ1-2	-	TGCGCCAGCAGCCACGACATATCTAACTATGGCTACACCTTC	CASSHDISNYGYTF
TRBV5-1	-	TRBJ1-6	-	TGCGCCAGCAGCCAACAGGGTTCGGAATCACCCCTCCACTTT	CASSQQGSESPLHF
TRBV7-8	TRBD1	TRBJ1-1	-	TGTGCCAGCAGCACCCGACAGGGCCTGAACACTGAAGCTTTCTTT	CASSTRQGLNTEAFF
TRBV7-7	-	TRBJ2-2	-	TGTGCTAGCAGCTTAGACGGTGTCGCCGGGGAGCTGTTTTTT	CASSLDGVAGELFF
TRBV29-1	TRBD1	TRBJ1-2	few	TGCAGCGTTGAGGGACAGGGGGTCGGTGGCTACACCTTC	CSVEGQGVGGYTF
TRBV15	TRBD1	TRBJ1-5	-	TGTGCCACCAGCAGACCGGGACAGGGGGCCCGTCAGCCCCAGCATTTT	CATSRPGQGARQPQHF
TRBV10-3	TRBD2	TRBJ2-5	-	TGTGCCATCGGGCTTATTAGCGGGAGGCTCCAAGAGACCCAGTACTTC	CAIGLISGRLQETQYF
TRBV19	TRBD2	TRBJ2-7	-	TGTGCCAGTAGTAGCGATCTTAGGGGCGGGAGGGCCAAAGCGGAGCAGTACTTC	CASSSDLRGGRAKAEQYF
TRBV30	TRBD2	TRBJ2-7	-	TGTGCCTGGGCGAGGGGCGGGAGTGGGGAGCAGTACTTC	CAWARGGSGEQYF
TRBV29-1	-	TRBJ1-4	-	TGCAGCGTTGCCCCACGGCTGGGGGAAAAACTGTTTTTT	CSVAPRLGEKLFF
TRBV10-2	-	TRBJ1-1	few	TGCGCCAGCAGTGAGTCGATCCAGGCAGCTTTCTTT	CASSESIQAAFF
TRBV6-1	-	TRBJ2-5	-	TGTGCCAGCAGTGAAGCGGGAGAAGAGACCCAGTACTTC	CASSEAGEETQYF
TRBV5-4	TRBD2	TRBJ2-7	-	TGTGCCAGCAGCTTGGCCCAGGGACTAGCGGGAGTCTACGAGCAGTACTTC	CASSLAQGLAGVYEQYF
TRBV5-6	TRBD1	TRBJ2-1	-	TGTGCCAGCAGCTCCTCGACAGGGCGTAATGAGCAGTTCTTC	CASSSSTGRNEQFF
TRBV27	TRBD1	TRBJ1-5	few	TGTGCCAGCAGTCCCCAGGGGGGCAATCAGCCCCAGCATTTT	CASSPQGGNQPQHF
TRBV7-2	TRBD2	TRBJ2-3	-	TGTGCCAGCAGCTTACGACTAGCGGGAGGCGCAGATACGCAGTATTTT	CASSLRLAGGADTQYF
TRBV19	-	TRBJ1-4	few	TGTGCCAGTAGTATCAATGGACAGCCTAATGAAAAACTGTTTTTT	CASSINGQPNEKLFF
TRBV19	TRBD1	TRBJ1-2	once	TGTGCCAGTAAACCTCTGTCCCAAATACAGGGGAACTATGGCTACACCTTC	CASKPLSQIQGNYGYTF
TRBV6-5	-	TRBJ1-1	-	TGTGCCAGCAGTGAATCGGGACCGAACACTGAAGCTTTCTTT	CASSESGPNTEAFF
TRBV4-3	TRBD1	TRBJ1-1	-	TGCGCCAGCAGCTACGGGACAGGAATGAACACTGAAGCTTTCTTT	CASSYGTGMNTEAFF
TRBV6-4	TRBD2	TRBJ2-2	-	TGTGCCAGCAGTGCCGGGACTAGCGGCACCGGGGAGCTGTTTTTT	CASSAGTSGTGELFF
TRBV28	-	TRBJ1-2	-	TGTGCCAGCAGTCCCCCGGGGGCCGGGGGCTACACCTTC	CASSPPGAGGYTF
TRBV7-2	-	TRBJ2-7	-	TGTGCCAGCAGCTTAACAGACGCAGGGCCCTACGAGCAGTACTTC	CASSLTDAGPYEQYF
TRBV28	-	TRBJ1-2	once	TGTGCCAGCAGTTTAAGGGTGACGGGCTATGGCTACACCTTC	CASSLRVTGYGYTF
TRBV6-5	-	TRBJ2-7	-	TGTGCCAGCAGTGATGCGGACGAGCAGTACTTC	CASSDADEQYF
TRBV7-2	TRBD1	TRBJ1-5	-	TGTGCCAGCAGCTTAGGACAGGGAACGAATCAGCCCCAGCATTTT	CASSLGQGTNQPQHF
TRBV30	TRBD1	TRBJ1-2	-	TGTGCCTGGAGTGTACCGGGGACAGGGAGGAGAGGCTACACCTTC	CAWSVPGTGRRGYTF
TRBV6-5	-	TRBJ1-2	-	TGTGCCAGCTCTGAGCGCATACTTAACTATGGCTACACCTTC	CASSERILNYGYTF
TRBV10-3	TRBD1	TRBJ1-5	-	TGTGCCACAACCACAACCCGACAGGGGGATAGTCAGCCCCAGCATTTT	CATTTTRQGDSQPQHF
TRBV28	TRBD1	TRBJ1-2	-	TGTGCCAGCAGTATAGGGGACAGGAACTTTGGCTACACCTTC	CASSIGDRNFGYTF
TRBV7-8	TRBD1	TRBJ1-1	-	TGTGCCAGCAGCTTAAACAGGGGATTAGACACTGAAGCTTTCTTT	CASSLNRGLDTEAFF
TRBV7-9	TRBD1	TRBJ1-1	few	TGTGCCAGCACCGTGGGACAGGGAACAAACACTGAAGCTTTCTTT	CASTVGQGTNTEAFF
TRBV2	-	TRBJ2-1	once	TGTGCCAGTGGTGCAGGGGACTTAAATGAGCAGTTCTTC	CASGAGDLNEQFF
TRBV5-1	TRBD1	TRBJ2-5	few	TGCGCCAGCAGCTTGGAGGGACAGCCTAAAGAGACCCAGTACTTC	CASSLEGQPKETQYF
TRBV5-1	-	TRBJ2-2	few	TGCGCCAGCCGCCCGGCGGGGAACACCGGGGAGCTGTTTTTT	CASRPAGNTGELFF
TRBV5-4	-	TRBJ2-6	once	TGTGCCAGCAGCTCACCGGGACGTAGCTCTGGGGCCAACGTCCTGACTTTC	CASSSPGRSSGANVLTF
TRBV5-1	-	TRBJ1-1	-	TGCGCCAGCAGCTTGGTGGTCCGGAACACTGAAGCTTTCTTT	CASSLVVRNTEAFF
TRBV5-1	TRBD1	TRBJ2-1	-	TGCGCCAGCAGCTTGGGGGGACAGCTGAACAATGAGCAGTTCTTC	CASSLGGQLNNEQFF
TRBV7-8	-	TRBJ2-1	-	TGTGCCAGCAGCTTAGCGCCCGCTCTCAGCTCCTACAATGAGCAGTTCTTC	CASSLAPALSSYNEQFF
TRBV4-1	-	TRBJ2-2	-	TGCGCCAGCAGCCAAGATGGCACCGGGGAGCTGTTTTTT	CASSQDGTGELFF
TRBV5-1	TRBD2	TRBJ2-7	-	TGCGCCAGCAGCTTACATAGCGGGAGTAAGGAGCAGTACTTC	CASSLHSGSKEQYF
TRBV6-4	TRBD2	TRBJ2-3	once	TGTGCCAGCAGTGACGGGACTAGTAAGGGAGATACGCAGTATTTT	CASSDGTSKGDTQYF
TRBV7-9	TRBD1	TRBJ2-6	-	TGTGCCAGCAGCCTGGACAGGGGCCCTGGGGCCAACGTCCTGACTTTC	CASSLDRGPGANVLTF